The present entry profiles one T cell receptor beta chain with its context. No antigen is known for it. With sequencing, the targeted depth ranged from 1 in 200,000 to 1 in 1 million T cells. The method was immunoSEQ multiplex PCR; TCRdb's version includes in-frame clones alone and lacks a portion of them. The repertoire holds about 300,000 clones, with 76% as singletons. Germline V gene sequence: CDR1 KGHSH, CDR2 LQKENI. The V end lost 3 bases, the J end lost 7 bases, and 16 bases lay between the germline ends. The CDR3 runs 16 residues. The sample originates from a study of cytotoxic CD8 clonotypes in ibrutinib-treated CLL. Study context: Outcomes included around 24 partial and 2 complete responses; after median about 5.5 years, roughly 15 stayed remitted and 12 progressed. Mean productive templates were approximately 240,000; mean productive rearrangements were around 86,000. Study-level points and caveats: Few clonotypes were public, and these shrank or held steady under treatment.

The chain uses TRBV18 and TRBJ1-6, with D unresolved. The material sequenced was PBMCs, taken at disease progression, from a patient treated with ibrutinib. The sequence derives from a human donor with chronic lymphocytic leukemia. CDR3 sequence: CASSPLKAPANSPLHF. CDR3 nucleotide sequence: TGTGCCAGCTCACCTTTAAAGGCCCCAGCCAATTCACCCCTCCACTTT.